A selection of T cell receptor beta chains follows, all from one sample in a study of blood T cell repertoires in COVID-19. Assay: immunoSEQ multiplex PCR; the TCRdb copy retains only in-frame clones and omits some. The sample contains 140,000 to 150,000 clones, around 81% of which appear only once. What was sequenced was peripheral blood. These receptors all stem from a woman in her thirties or forties with active or convalescent COVID-19. CDR3s include the opening cysteine and the closing phenylalanine or tryptophan. Each record gives: J gene, clone size, V gene, D gene, CDR3 DNA, CDR3 protein. D genes are given only for firm matches. Size is omitted from some rows. Given values are once, few, many or a class for expanded clones.

>TRBJ2-7|.|TRBV5-1|.
TGCGCCAGCAGCCAAGTTAGCGCCGCGACCTACGAGCAGTACTTC
CASSQVSAATYEQYF
>TRBJ2-6|once|TRBV5-4|TRBD2
TGTGCCAGCAGCTTGAACGGGAGGAGCTGGGCCAACGTCCTGACTTTC
CASSLNGRSWANVLTF
>TRBJ2-5|once|TRBV5-1|.
TGCGCCAGCAGCCCCCCGCGGTTTACAGGCGGTCGACAAGAGACCCAGTACTTC
CASSPPRFTGGRQETQYF
>TRBJ2-1|once|TRBV4-3|TRBD2
TGCGCCAGCAGCCAAGAGTACTTGAGACTAGCGGGAGCCTACAATGAGCAGTTCTTC
CASSQEYLRLAGAYNEQFF
>TRBJ1-5|.|TRBV28|TRBD1
TGTGCCACCCAGTTCAGGGACAGGATGGGGCCTCAGCCCCAGCATTTT
CATQFRDRMGPQPQHF
>TRBJ2-1|.|TRBV10-1|TRBD1
TGCGCCAGCAGTGATGGGACAGGGGCCTACAATGAGCAGTTCTTC
CASSDGTGAYNEQFF
>TRBJ2-7|.|TRBV2|.
TGTGCCAGCAGACCGACAGGCTCTGTGGACGAGCAGTACTTC
CASRPTGSVDEQYF
>TRBJ2-7|.|TRBV6-2/TRBV6-3|.
TGTGCCAGCAGTTACTCGGGGCAGACGGTGCAGTACTTC
CASSYSGQTVQYF
>TRBJ2-7|few|TRBV7-9|TRBD1
TGTGCCAGCAGCGGGACAGGGAAAACCTACGAGCAGTACTTC
CASSGTGKTYEQYF
>TRBJ1-1|few|TRBV11-3|.
TGTGCCAGCAGCCTTCGTCTGAACACTGAAGCTTTCTTT
CASSLRLNTEAFF
>TRBJ1-1|medium-sized|TRBV28|TRBD1
TGTGCCAGCAGGTCAGGGGGGAGCACTGAAGCTTTCTTT
CASRSGGSTEAFF
>TRBJ1-5|.|TRBV27|.
TGTGCCAGCAGTTTAGGGGGGGGTCAGCCCCAGCATTTT
CASSLGGGQPQHF
>TRBJ2-1|.|TRBV6-2/TRBV6-3|TRBD2
TGTGCCAGCAGCATGACTAGCGGGAGTTTCAATGAGCAGTTCTTC
CASSMTSGSFNEQFF
>TRBJ1-5|.|TRBV24-1|.
TGTGCCACCAGTGACCACACGGGGGGGGACAATCAGCCCCAGCATTTT
CATSDHTGGDNQPQHF
>TRBJ2-7|few|TRBV7-8|.
TGTGCCAGCAGCCCCGGGGTGGCTACCTACGAGCAGTACTTC
CASSPGVATYEQYF
>TRBJ2-3|.|TRBV7-9|.
TGTGCCAGCAGCCCGGTGTCCCTGGCAGATACGCAGTATTTT
CASSPVSLADTQYF
>TRBJ1-5|.|TRBV28|.
TGTGCCAGCAGATCACAGGGTTCAAGCAATCAGCCCCAGCATTTT
CASRSQGSSNQPQHF
>TRBJ1-5|.|TRBV15|TRBD1
TGTGCCACCAGCAGACCTACAGGGGTGATAAATCAGCCCCAGCATTTT
CATSRPTGVINQPQHF
>TRBJ1-6|.|TRBV18|TRBD1
TGTGCCAGCTCACCCGGACAGGGGGCGGGGAATTCACCCCTCCACTTT
CASSPGQGAGNSPLHF
>TRBJ1-5|.|TRBV5-8|.
TGTGCCAGCAGCCCCGTGGGTCGGGGCAATCAGCCCCAGCATTTT
CASSPVGRGNQPQHF
>TRBJ2-7|.|TRBV2|.
TGTGCCAGCAGTGGACAGGTGTGGGCCGACGAGCAGTACTTC
CASSGQVWADEQYF
>TRBJ1-3|.|TRBV28|.
TGTGCCAGCGAGGGGGTGAACTCTGGAAACACCATATATTTT
CASEGVNSGNTIYF
>TRBJ2-7|few|TRBV6-5|TRBD2
TGTGCCAGCGGGACTAGCGGCTCCTACGAGCAGTACTTC
CASGTSGSYEQYF
>TRBJ2-7|.|TRBV5-4|.
TGTGCCAGCAGCTTGCGAGAAGACTCCTACGAGCAGTACTTC
CASSLREDSYEQYF
>TRBJ2-1|.|TRBV9|TRBD2
TGTGCCAGCAGCGTAGCTGGACTAGCGGGAGTCAATGAGCAGTTCTTC
CASSVAGLAGVNEQFF
>TRBJ1-2|.|TRBV7-9|.
TGTGCCAGCAGCTTAGGGTCGCTAAGGGAGGCCCTTTATGGCTACACCTTC
CASSLGSLREALYGYTF
>TRBJ1-1|once|TRBV24-1|.
TGTGCCACCAGTGATTTCTCCAGAAAAGCTTTCTTT
CATSDFSRKAFF
>TRBJ2-1|.|TRBV7-9|TRBD2
TGTGCCAGCAGCTTATCCGGGGGGAATGAGCAGTTCTTC
CASSLSGGNEQFF
>TRBJ1-4|.|TRBV28|.
TGTGCCAGCAGTTTCGTGTCGACTGCGGGCTTATATGGAGAAAAACTGTTTTTT
CASSFVSTAGLYGEKLFF
>TRBJ2-2|.|TRBV2|TRBD1
TGTGCCAGCAGGGAGACAGGGGCAAACACCGGGGAGCTGTTTTTT
CASRETGANTGELFF
>TRBJ2-2|.|TRBV2|TRBD2
TGTGCCAGCAGGACGACTAGCGGGAGTCCTGGCGGGGAGCTGTTTTTT
CASRTTSGSPGGELFF
>TRBJ2-1|.|TRBV5-6|.
TGTGCCAGCAGCGTGGCGGGGATTGACAATGAGCAGTTCTTC
CASSVAGIDNEQFF
>TRBJ1-2|few|TRBV5-1|.
TGCGCCAGCAGCTTGGACCAGAATCGGGACTATGGCTACACCTTC
CASSLDQNRDYGYTF
>TRBJ1-2|.|TRBV19|.
TGTGCCAGTAGTATAGGAGGAACGGCCGGCTATGGCTACACCTTC
CASSIGGTAGYGYTF
>TRBJ1-6|few|TRBV7-9|.
TGTGCCAGCAGCTTAGTCACAGGGCAGGGTAATTCACCCCTCCACTTT
CASSLVTGQGNSPLHF
>TRBJ2-2|.|TRBV11-2|TRBD1
TGTGCCAGCAGCTTCGGCACCAGGGGGCCCTACACCGGGGAGCTGTTTTTT
CASSFGTRGPYTGELFF
>TRBJ2-1|.|TRBV13|.
TGTGCCAGCAGCTACACCGCGGGGGCCCACAGGAATGAGCAGTTCTTC
CASSYTAGAHRNEQFF
>TRBJ2-1|.|TRBV5-6|.
TGTGCCAGCAGCTCCGGTTGGGAGCAGTTCTTC
CASSSGWEQFF
>TRBJ1-1|.|TRBV4-3|TRBD1
TGCGCCAGCAGCCAGTACAGGGGGCCGGTAAACACTGAAGCTTTCTTT
CASSQYRGPVNTEAFF
>TRBJ1-5|.|TRBV10-3|.
TGTGCCATCAGTGAAGGCCAGGCCGCTCTTCTAAAGCCCCAGCATTTT
CAISEGQAALLKPQHF